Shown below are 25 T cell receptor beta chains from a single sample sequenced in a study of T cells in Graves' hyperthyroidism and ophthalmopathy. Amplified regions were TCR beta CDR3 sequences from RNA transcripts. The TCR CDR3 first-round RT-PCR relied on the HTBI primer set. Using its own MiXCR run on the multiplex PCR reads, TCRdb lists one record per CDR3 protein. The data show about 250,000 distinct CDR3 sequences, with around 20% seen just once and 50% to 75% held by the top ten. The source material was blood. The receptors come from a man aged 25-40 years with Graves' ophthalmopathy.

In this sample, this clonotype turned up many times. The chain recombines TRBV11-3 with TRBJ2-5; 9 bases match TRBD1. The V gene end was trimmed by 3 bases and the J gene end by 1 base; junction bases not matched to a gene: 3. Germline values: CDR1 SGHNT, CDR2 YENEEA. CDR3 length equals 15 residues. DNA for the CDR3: TGTGCCAGCAGCTTCTCGACAGGGGGCCAAGAGACCCAGTACTTC. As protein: CASSFSTGGQETQYF.

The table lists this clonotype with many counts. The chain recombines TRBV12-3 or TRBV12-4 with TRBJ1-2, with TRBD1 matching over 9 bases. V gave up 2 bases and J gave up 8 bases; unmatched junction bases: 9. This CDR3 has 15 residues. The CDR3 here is CASSLRLQGARGYTF. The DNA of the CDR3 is TGTGCCAGCAGTTTAAGGTTACAGGGGGCAAGAGGCTACACCTTC.

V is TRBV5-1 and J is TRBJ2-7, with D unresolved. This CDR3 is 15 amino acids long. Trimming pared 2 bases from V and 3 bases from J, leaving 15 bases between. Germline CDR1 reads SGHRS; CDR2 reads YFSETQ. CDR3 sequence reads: CASSLTRDGNYEQYF. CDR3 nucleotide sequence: TGCGCCAGCAGCTTAACCAGAGATGGGAACTACGAGCAGTACTTC.

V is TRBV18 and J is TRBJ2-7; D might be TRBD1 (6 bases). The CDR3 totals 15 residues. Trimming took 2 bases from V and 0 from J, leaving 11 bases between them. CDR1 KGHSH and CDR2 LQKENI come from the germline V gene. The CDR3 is CASSPRGSSSYEQYF. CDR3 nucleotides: TGTGCCAGCTCACCAAGGGGGAGCAGCTCCTACGAGCAGTACTTC. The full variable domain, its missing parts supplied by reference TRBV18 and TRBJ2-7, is NAGVMQNPRHLVRRRGQEARLRCSPMKGHSHVYWYRQLPEEGLKFMVYLQKENIIDESGMPKERFSAEFPKEGPSILRIQQVVRGDSAAYFCASSPRGSSSYEQYFGPGTRLTVT.

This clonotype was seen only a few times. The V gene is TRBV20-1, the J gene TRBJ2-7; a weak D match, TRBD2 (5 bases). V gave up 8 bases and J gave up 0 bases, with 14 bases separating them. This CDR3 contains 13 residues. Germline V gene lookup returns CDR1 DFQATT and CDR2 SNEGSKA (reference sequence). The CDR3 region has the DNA TGCAGTAGCTCGGGCGGAGGCTCCTACGAGCAGTACTTC. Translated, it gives CSSSGGGSYEQYF.

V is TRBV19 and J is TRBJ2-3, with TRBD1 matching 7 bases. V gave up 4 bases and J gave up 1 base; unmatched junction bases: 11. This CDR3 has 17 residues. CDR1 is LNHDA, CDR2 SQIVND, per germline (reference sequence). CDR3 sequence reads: CASSRSYRGYGTDTQYF. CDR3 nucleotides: TGTGCCAGTAGTAGGTCTTACAGGGGTTATGGCACAGATACGCAGTATTTT.

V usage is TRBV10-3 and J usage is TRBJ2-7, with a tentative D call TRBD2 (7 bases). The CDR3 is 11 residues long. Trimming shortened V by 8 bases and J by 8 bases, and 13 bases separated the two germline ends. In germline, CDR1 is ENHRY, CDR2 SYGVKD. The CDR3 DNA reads TGTGCCATCGGGGGGGCGGGCAAGCAGTACTTC. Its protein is CAIGGAGKQYF.

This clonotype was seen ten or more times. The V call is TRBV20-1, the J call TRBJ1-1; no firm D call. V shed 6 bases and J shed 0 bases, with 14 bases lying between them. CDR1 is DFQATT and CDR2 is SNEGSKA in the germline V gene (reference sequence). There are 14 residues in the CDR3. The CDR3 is CSASRGVVNTEAFF. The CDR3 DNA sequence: TGCAGTGCCTCGAGAGGCGTTGTGAACACTGAAGCTTTCTTT.

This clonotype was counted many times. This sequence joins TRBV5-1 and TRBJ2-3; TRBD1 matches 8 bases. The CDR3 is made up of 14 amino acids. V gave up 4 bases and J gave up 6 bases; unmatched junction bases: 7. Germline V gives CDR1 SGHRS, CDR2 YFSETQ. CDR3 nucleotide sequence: TGCGCCAGCAGCCCCTGGGGGACAGGTGATACGCAGTATTTT. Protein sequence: CASSPWGTGDTQYF.

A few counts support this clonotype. CDR3 sequence reads: CATSEYGQGFYEQFF. Here the CDR3 DNA reads TGTGCCACCAGTGAGTATGGACAGGGTTTCTATGAGCAGTTCTTC. The chain is built from TRBV24-1 and TRBJ2-1, with 8 positions matching TRBD1. The CDR3 is made up of 15 amino acids. Germline CDR1 reads KGHDR; CDR2 reads SFDVKD. Trimming cost V 4 bases and J 8 bases; bases outside gene matches: 9.

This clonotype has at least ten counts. The CDR3 sequence is CASSRLAVLSYNEQFF. CDR3 in DNA: TGTGCCAGCAGCCGCCTAGCGGTGCTCTCCTACAATGAGCAGTTCTTC. The rearrangement joins TRBV11-2 to TRBJ2-1; TRBD2 aligns across 7 bases. Germline values: CDR1 SGHAT, CDR2 FQNNGV. The junction had 7 bases not matched to a gene; V was cut back by 5 bases and J by 0 bases. The CDR3 is made up of 16 amino acids. Full variable domain (outside the CDR3, taken from reference TRBV11-2 and TRBJ2-1): EAGVAQSPRYKIIEKRQSVAFWCNPISGHATLYWYQQILGQGPKLLIQFQNNGVVDDSQLPKDRFSAERLKGVDSTLKIQPAKLEDSAVYLCASSRLAVLSYNEQFFGPGTRLTVL.

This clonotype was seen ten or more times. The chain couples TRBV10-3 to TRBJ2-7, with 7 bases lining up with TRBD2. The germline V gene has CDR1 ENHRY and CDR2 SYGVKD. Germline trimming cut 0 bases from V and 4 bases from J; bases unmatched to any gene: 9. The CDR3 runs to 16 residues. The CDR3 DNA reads TGTGCCATCAGTGAGTCGCGGGGATCGGGAGGATACGAGCAGTACTTC. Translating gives CAISESRGSGGYEQYF.

The DNA of the CDR3 is TGCAGTGCTAGAGACCCTCGGACAGCACAAGAGACCCAGTACTTC. Amino acids: CSARDPRTAQETQYF. The rearrangement uses TRBV20-1 and TRBJ2-5, with a tentative D call TRBD1 (6 bases). In germline, CDR1 is DFQATT, CDR2 SNEGSKA (reference sequence). The CDR3 covers 15 residues. V was clipped by 0 bases and J by 2 bases, with 13 bases between them.

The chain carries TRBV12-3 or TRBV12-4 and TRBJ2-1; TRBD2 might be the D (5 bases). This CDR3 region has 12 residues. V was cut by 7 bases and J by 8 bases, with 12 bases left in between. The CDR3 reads CASTYGGYEQFF. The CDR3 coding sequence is TGTGCCAGCACCTATGGCGGGTATGAGCAGTTCTTC.

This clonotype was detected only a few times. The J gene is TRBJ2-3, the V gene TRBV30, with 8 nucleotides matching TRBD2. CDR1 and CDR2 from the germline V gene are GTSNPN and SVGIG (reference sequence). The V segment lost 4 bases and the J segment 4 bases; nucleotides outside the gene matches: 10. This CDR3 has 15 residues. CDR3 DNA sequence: TGTGCCTGGAAAAGATTAGCGGGGAGGGCAGATACGCAGTATTTT. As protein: CAWKRLAGRADTQYF.

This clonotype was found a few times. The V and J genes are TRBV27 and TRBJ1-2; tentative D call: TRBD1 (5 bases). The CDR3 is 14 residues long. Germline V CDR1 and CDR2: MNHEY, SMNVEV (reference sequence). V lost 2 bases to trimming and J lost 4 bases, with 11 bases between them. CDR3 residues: CASSLRGSLYGYTF. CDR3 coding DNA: TGTGCCAGCAGTTTACGGGGGAGTCTCTATGGCTACACCTTC.

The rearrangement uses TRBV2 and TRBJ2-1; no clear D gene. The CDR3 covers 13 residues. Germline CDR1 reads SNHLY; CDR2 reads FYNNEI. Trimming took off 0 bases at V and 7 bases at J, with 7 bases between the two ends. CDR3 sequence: CASSEARLNEQFF. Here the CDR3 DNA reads TGTGCCAGCAGTGAAGCAAGACTTAATGAGCAGTTCTTC.

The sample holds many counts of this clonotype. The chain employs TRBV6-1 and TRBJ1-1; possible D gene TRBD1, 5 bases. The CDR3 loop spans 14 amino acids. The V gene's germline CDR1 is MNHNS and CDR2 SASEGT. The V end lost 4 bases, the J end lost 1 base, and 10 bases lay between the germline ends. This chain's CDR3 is CASSAGQTNTEAFF. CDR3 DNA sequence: TGTGCCAGCAGTGCAGGGCAGACGAACACTGAAGCTTTCTTT.

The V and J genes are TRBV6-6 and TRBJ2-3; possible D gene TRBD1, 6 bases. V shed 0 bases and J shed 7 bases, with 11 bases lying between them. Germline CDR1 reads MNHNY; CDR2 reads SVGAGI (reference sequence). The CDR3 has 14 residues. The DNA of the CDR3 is TGTGCCAGCAGTTACTCTCCGGGACAAAATACGCAGTATTTT. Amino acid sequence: CASSYSPGQNTQYF.

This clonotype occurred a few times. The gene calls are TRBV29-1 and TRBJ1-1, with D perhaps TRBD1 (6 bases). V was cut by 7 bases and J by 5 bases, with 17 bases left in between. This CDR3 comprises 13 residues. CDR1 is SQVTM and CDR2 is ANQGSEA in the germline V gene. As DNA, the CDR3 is TGCAGCGGGAACAGGGTTCTTGAGACTGAAGCTTTCTTT. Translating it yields CSGNRVLETEAFF.

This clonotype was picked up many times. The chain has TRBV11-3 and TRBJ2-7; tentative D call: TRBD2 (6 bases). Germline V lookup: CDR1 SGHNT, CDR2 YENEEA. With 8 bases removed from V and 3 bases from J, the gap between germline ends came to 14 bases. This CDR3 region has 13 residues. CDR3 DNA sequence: TGTGCCAGCCAAGCTAGCGAGATCTACGAGCAGTACTTC. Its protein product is CASQASEIYEQYF.

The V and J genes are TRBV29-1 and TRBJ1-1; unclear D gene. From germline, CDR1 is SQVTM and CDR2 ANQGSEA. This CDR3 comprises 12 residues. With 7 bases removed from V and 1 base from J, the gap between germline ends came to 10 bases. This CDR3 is CSARAQNTEAFF. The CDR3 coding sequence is TGCAGCGCCCGGGCCCAGAACACTGAAGCTTTCTTT.

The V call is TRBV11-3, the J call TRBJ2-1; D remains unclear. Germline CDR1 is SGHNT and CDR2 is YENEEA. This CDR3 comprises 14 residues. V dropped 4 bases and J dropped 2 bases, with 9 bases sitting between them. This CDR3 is CASSSVGTYNEQFF. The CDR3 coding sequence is TGTGCCAGCAGCTCCGTGGGGACCTACAATGAGCAGTTCTTC.

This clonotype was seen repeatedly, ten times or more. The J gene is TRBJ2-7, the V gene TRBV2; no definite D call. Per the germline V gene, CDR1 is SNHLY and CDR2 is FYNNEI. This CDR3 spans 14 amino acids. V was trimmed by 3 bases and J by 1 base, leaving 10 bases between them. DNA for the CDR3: TGTGCCAGCAGTGAGTCGGGCACATCCTACGAGCAGTACTTC. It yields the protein CASSESGTSYEQYF.

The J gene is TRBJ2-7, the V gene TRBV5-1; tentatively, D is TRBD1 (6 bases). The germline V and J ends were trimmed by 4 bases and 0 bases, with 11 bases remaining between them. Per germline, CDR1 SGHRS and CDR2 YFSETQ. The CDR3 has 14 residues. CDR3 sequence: CASSRRDTSYEQYF. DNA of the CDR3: TGCGCCAGCAGCCGTCGGGACACCTCCTACGAGCAGTACTTC.